This note documents a single TCR beta chain sequence. Its antigen is still unknown. Trimming pared 5 bases from V and 2 bases from J, leaving 9 bases between. The CDR3 covers 13 residues. Germline V gene data show CDR1 as SNHLY and CDR2 as FYNNEI. This sample was included in a study of cytomegalovirus exposure and HLA in healthy donors. Whole-study context: Out of 150 million to 200 million T cells, an earlier analysis found over 100 million unique TCR beta sequences in total.

The PCR had 60 Vbeta and 13 Jbeta primers. Libraries were prepared by immunoSEQ multiplex PCR; TCRdb keeps only in-frame clonotypes and omits some of them. The table has roughly 140,000 clones, 80% to 90% seen once. Broader study findings: TRBV6-2, TRBV6-3 and other indistinguishable V segments were excluded.

The TCR comes from a woman between 40 and 55 years old in good health and CMV-seropositive. The sample comprised PBMCs. The chain has TRBV2 and TRBJ2-5, with D hard to call. For the CDR3, the DNA is TGTGCCAGCAGTAAGGAGACTCAAGAGACCCAGTACTTC. Amino acid sequence: CASSKETQETQYF.